This T cell receptor (beta chain) was sequenced in a study of regulatory T cells in long-lasting Graves disease. This clonotype was detected a few times. Stated time point: newly diagnosed GD, antithyroid drugs for less than 3 months. PBMCs provided the RNA from which the TCR library was made. Building of the TCR beta libraries involved iRepertoire HTBI primers and Arm-PCR of CDR3 regions. TCRdb fed the multiplex PCR reads into MiXCR, producing one record per CDR3 protein. The data show 530,000 or so distinct CDR3 sequences, 13% seen once. The germline V gene has CDR1 MDHEN and CDR2 SYDVKM. Trimming took off 9 bases at V and 3 bases at J, with 5 bases between the two ends. This CDR3 spans 11 amino acids. These data also featured in a second study, about T cells in Graves' hyperthyroidism and ophthalmopathy. That investigation notes: Most thyroid clonotypes with frequency above 0.001 were detected in blood.

Sequencing used peripheral blood mononuclear cells (PBMCs), obtained at new diagnosis, from a patient treated with antithyroid drugs. This receptor was taken from a man in his thirties or forties with Graves disease. This chain uses TRBV28 with TRBJ2-2; D remains unclear. The CDR3, as DNA: TGTGCCAGTGCGGACACCGGGGAGCTGTTTTTT. As protein: CASADTGELFF. Full variable domain (missing parts from reference TRBV28 and TRBJ2-2): DVKVTQSSRYLVKRTGEKVFLECVQDMDHENMFWYRQDPGLGLRLIYFSYDVKMKEKGDIPEGYSVSREKKERFSLILESASTNQTSMYLCASADTGELFFGEGSRLTVL.